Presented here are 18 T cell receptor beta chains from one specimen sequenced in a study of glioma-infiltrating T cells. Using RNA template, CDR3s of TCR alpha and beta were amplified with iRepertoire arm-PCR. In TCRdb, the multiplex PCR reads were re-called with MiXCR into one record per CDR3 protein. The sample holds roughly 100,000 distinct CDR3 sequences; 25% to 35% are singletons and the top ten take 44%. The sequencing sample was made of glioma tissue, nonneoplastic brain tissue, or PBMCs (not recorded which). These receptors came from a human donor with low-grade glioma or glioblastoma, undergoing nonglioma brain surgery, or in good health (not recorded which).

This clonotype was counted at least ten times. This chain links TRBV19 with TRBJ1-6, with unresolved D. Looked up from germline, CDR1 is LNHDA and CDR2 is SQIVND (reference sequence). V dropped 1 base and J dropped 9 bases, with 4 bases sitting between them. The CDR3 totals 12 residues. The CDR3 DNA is TGTGCCAGTAGTATAGGGGGTTCACCCCTCCACTTT. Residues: CASSIGGSPLHF.

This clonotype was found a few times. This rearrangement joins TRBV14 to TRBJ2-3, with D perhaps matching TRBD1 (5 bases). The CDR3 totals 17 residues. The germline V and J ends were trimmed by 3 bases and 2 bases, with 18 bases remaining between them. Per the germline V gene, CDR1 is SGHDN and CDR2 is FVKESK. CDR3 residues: CASSQGRRSGPTDTQYF. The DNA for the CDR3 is TGTGCCAGCAGCCAGGGGCGACGTTCGGGTCCCACAGATACGCAGTATTTT. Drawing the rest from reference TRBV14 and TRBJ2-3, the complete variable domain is EAGVTQFPSHSVIEKGQTVTLRCDPISGHDNLYWYRRVMGKEIKFLLHFVKESKQDESGMPNNRFLAERTGGTYSTLKVQPAELEDSGVYFCASSQGRRSGPTDTQYFGPGTRLTVL.

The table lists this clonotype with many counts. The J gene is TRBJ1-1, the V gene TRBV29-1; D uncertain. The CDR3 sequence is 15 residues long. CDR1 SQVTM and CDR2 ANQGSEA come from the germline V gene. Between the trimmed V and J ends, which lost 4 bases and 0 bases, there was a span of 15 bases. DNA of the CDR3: TGCAGCGTTGCAGCCCAACCGAACATGAACACTGAAGCTTTCTTT. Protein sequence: CSVAAQPNMNTEAFF.

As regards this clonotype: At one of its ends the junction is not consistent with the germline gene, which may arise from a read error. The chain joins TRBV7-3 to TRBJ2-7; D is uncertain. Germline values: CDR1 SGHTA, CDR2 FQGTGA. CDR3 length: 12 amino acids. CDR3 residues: CASGTRSHEQYF. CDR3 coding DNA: TGTGCCAGCGGCACACGCTCCCACGAGCAGTACTTC.

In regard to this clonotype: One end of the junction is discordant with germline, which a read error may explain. The CDR3 region has the DNA TGTACCAGTAGTGTTCCGGGAGATGAAAAACTGTTTTTT. This gives the protein CTSSVPGDEKLFF. V gene TRBV19 combines with J gene TRBJ1-4; the D is unclear. Per the germline V gene, CDR1 is LNHDA and CDR2 is SQIVND (reference sequence). The CDR3 is made up of 13 amino acids.

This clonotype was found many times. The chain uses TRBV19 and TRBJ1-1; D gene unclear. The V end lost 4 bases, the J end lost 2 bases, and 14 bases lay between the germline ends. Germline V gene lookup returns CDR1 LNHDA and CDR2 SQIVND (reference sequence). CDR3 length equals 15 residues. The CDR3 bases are TGTGCCAGTAGTAGGGGAGGTGGGGAAAACACTGAAGCTTTCTTT. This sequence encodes CASSRGGGENTEAFF.

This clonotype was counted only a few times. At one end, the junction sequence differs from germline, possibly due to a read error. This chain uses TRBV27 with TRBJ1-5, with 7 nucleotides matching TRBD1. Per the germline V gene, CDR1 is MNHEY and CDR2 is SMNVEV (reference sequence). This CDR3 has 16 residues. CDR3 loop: CASSVTGGGWGQPKHF. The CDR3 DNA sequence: TGTGCCAGCAGCGTTACGGGAGGGGGCTGGGGTCAGCCCAAGCATTTT.

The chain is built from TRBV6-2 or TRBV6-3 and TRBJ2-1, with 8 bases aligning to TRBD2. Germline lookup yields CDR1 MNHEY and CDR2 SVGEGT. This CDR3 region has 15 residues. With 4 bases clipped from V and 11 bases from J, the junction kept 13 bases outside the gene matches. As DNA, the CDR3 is TGTGCCAGCAGTTCGGGGACTAGTAAGTCACATAAGCAGTTCTTC. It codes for CASSSGTSKSHKQFF.

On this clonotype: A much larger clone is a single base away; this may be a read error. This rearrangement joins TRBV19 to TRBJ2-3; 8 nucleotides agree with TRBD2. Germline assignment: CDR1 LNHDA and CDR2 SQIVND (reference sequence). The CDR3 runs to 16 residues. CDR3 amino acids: CARSSQAGVGSDTQYF. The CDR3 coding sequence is TGTGCCCGTAGTTCACAAGCGGGGGTGGGCTCAGATACGCAGTATTTT.

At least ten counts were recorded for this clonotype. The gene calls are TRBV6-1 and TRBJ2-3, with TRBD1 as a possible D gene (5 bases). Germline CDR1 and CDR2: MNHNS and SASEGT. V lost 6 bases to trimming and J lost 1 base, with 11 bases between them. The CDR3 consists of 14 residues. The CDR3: CASRFQTGTDTQYF. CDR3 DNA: TGTGCCAGCAGGTTTCAGACAGGCACAGATACGCAGTATTTT.

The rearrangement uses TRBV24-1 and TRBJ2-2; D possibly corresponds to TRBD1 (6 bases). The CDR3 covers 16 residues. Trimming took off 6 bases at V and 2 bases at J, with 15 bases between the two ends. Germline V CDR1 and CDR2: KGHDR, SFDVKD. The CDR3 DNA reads TGTGCCACCAGTCCCGGACAGCAGACAAACACCGGGGAGCTGTTTTTT. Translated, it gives CATSPGQQTNTGELFF.

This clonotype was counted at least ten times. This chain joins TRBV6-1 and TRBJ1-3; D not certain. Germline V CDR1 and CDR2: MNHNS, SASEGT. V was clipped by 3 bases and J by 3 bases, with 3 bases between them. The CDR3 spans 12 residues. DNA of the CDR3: TGTGCCAGCAGTGATGTTGGAAACACCATATATTTT. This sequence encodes CASSDVGNTIYF.

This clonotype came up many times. CDR3 in DNA: TGTGCCAGCAGTTTAAACACCGTCCTAGATTCACCCCTCCACTTT. Protein product: CASSLNTVLDSPLHF. This chain uses TRBV27 with TRBJ1-6, with D uncertain. Germline assignment: CDR1 MNHEY and CDR2 SMNVEV (reference sequence). CDR3 length: 15 amino acids. V lost 2 bases and J 8 bases, leaving 13 bases between the germline ends.

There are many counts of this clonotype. The CDR3 DNA sequence: TGTGCTAGTGCCGCGAGCGGGGGCACAGATACGCAGTATTTT. It codes for CASAASGGTDTQYF. The V and J genes are TRBV12-5 and TRBJ2-3; 7 bases are shared with TRBD2. This CDR3 is 14 amino acids long. CDR1 and CDR2 from the germline V gene are LGHNT and FRNRAP. V was clipped by 7 bases and J by 1 base; unmatched bases: 5. The full variable domain, rest sourced from reference TRBV12-5 and TRBJ2-3, is DARVTQTPRHKVTEMGQEVTMRCQPILGHNTVFWYRQTMMQGLELLAYFRNRAPLDDSGMPKDRFSAEMPDATLATLKIQPSEPRDSAVYFCASAASGGTDTQYFGPGTRLTVL.

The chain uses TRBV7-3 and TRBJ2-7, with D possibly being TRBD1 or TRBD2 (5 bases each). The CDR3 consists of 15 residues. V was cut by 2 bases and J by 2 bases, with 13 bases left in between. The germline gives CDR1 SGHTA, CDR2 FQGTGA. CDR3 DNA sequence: TGTGCCAGCAGCTTATCCGGCTGGGGACCCTACGAGCAGTACTTC. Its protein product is CASSLSGWGPYEQYF.

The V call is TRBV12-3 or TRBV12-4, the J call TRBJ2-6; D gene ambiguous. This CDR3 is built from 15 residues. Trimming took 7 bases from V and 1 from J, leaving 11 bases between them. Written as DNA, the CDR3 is TGTGCCAGCACCGAGGCAAGATCTGGGGCCAACGTCCTGACTTTC. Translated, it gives CASTEARSGANVLTF.

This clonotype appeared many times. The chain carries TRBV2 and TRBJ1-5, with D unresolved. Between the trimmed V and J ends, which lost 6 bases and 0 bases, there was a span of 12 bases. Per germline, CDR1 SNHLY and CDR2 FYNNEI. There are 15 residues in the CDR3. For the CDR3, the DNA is TGTGCCAGCAGGGTAACAAGTAATAGCAATCAGCCCCAGCATTTT. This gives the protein CASRVTSNSNQPQHF. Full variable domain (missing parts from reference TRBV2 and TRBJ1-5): EPEVTQTPSHQVTQMGQEVILRCVPISNHLYFYWYRQILGQKVEFLVSFYNNEISEKSEIFDDQFSVERPDGSNFTLKIRSTKLEDSAMYFCASRVTSNSNQPQHFGDGTRLSIL.

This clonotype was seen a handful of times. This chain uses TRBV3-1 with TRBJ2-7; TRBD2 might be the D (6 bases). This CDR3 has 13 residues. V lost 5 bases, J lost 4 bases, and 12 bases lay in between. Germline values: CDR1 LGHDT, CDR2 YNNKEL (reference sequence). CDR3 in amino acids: CASSGGEIYEQYF. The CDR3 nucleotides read TGTGCCAGCAGCGGAGGGGAGATTTACGAGCAGTACTTC.